This T cell receptor (beta chain) is from a study of a mutant IDH1 vaccine in newly diagnosed glioma. The germline CDR1 and CDR2 sequences are MRHNA and SNTAGT. V lost 2 bases to trimming and J lost 4 bases, with 15 bases between them. This CDR3 is 16 amino acids long. This clone has a single count. Its target is not known. TCRdb keeps only in-frame clones here, not all; method: immunoSEQ multiplex PCR. The sample contains roughly 50,000 clones, roughly 80% of which appear only once. Indicated time point: week 35, safety follow-up. The vaccine gave 300 ug of a 20-mer mutant IDH1 peptide subcutaneously per dose.

The chain has TRBV6-4 and TRBJ1-3; no definite D call. The source was PBMCs, collected from a glioma patient whose treatment included an IDH1 peptide vaccine. The source of this sequence is a woman aged 18-30 years with glioma. The CDR3 DNA reads as TGTGCCAGCAGTGACCCCCGGTGGGGAAAAGGAAACACCATATATTTT. It codes for CASSDPRWGKGNTIYF.